This record looks at one T cell receptor (beta chain) sequence and its context. This clone was seen a few times. It has no known antigen specificity. The sample holds no much larger clone one base away, and base qualities are not on file. The entry originates in a study of PD-L1 blockade in urothelial cancer (dated by TCRdb to about 2017). At the level of the whole study: All patients started therapy in the mid-2010s and received atezolizumab 1,200 mg intravenously every 3 weeks. TCR sequencing covered pretreatment tumor samples and matched, serially collected peripheral blood taken before and after atezolizumab treatment. An ECOG performance status of 0 or 1 was recorded for the patients, and 0 to 3 prior chemotherapy regimens had been received by the patients. About 90% of the roughly 30 patients were males with bladder-origin urothelial cancer, and about 65% of the roughly 30 reported a prior smoking history. Blood samples were analyzed at two time points: 3 weeks after treatment start (second dose) and 6 weeks after treatment start. Blood samples gave median yields of 141,255 T cells and tens of thousands of unique TCRs, along with a median clonality of 0.080. In the same patients, pretreatment tumors underwent whole exome sequencing and RNA sequencing in addition to TCR sequencing. An exploratory multi-omic analysis was conducted of the somatic, immune and clinical correlates of response to PD-L1 blockade with atezolizumab in urothelial cancer. Durable clinical benefit was achieved by nine patients and was not achieved by 20 patients. Durable clinical benefit meant progression-free survival longer than 6 months, and TCR features were also tested against progression-free and overall survival. Pretreatment blood TCR-seq was available for around 29 patients, at least one posttreatment blood collection was obtained for approximately 24 patients, and tumor TCR-seq was available for approximately 24 patients. What the study reported, not specific to this receptor: At 3 weeks after the start of treatment, tumor-associated TCR clones in peripheral blood had expanded more in patients with durable benefit (n of about 20, p = 0.022). Because the sample size was small (n of about 29) and many exploratory analyses were performed, the results are intended to be hypothesis-generating. A pretreatment peripheral blood TCR clonality below the median was linked to improved progression-free and overall survival.

Synthetic TCR analog templates were spiked into each PCR to estimate absolute template abundance from read counts. Using the immunoSEQ assay, TCRbeta CDR3 regions were amplified from genomic DNA with bias-controlled V and J gene primers. Sequencing of rearranged TCRbeta segments was performed at approximately 20X coverage. In the original analysis: Sequencing errors were corrected by clustering, and CDR3s were annotated against IMGT so that V, D and J genes could be assigned. Downstream analyses used only productive TCRbeta rearrangements, leaving out any out-of-frame or stop-codon sequences. Clonality was calculated as one minus the Shannon entropy normalized by the log of the number of unique productive sequences. Fisher's exact test with Benjamini-Hochberg correction, using a cutoff of adjusted p below 0.01, was how clones that differed between time points or between blood and tumor were identified. The table comes from immuneACCESS by way of TCRdb, which keeps in-frame sequences with V and J called. Part of the clones is missing from these tables; in studies checked, under half for an unresolved V gene and the rest for unknown reasons. V and J calls and clone size follow that table, whereas D and trimming were derived from the DNA. For this sample the table gives 50,000 or so clones, of which around 77% were detected only once. The ten largest make up 3% to 4.5% of the sample.

A total of 29 patients with locally advanced or metastatic urothelial carcinoma, treated at Memorial Sloan Kettering on a trial protocol, made up the cohort. Peripheral blood mononuclear cells were collected from each patient pretreatment and during treatment, giving between 1 and 8 total time points per patient. The Qiagen DNeasy Blood extraction kit was used to purify genomic DNA from total PBMCs and tumor samples. Collected pretreatment and during treatment, PBMCs were isolated and stored as previously described. The CDR1 and CDR2 encoded by the germline V gene (reference sequence) are MNHEY and SMNVEV. There are 12 amino acids in the CDR3, from cysteine to phenylalanine inclusive. The CDR3 DNA has 36 bases and is translated from base 1. V drops 8 bases and J drops 5 bases, leaving 12 bases in between.

The chain was built from TRBV27 and TRBJ2-5, and possibly TRBD2, on 6 matching bases. The sequencing here drew on PBMCs, taken around atezolizumab (anti-PD-L1) treatment. The receptor was derived from an older man with urothelial cancer. Here the CDR3 is given as CASGDGGETQYF. The DNA sequence is as follows: TGTGCCAGCGGAGACGGAGGGGAGACCCAGTACTTC.